This TCR beta chain was retrieved from a study of blood T cell repertoires in COVID-19. Overall study: Both acute and convalescent COVID-19 samples were obtained from the United States, Italy and Spain. In each case, the material was cDNA or gDNA derived from T cells, B-cell-depleted T cells, or PBMCs.

The Seattle patients, enrolled during active infection, were followed longitudinally. The assay was immunoSEQ multiplex PCR, and TCRdb's table has in-frame clones only and misses some. The data contain roughly 120,000 clones, nearly 90% of them singletons. This clonotype originated in an older woman with COVID-19, enrolled during active disease. The sequencing sample was made of peripheral blood.

CDR3 DNA: TGTGCCACTACGGCCGGGACAGGGAATGGCTACACCTTC. It codes for CATTAGTGNGYTF. The genes are TRBV6-6 and TRBJ1-2, with 9 bases identical to TRBD1. V was clipped by 10 bases and J by 6 bases; unmatched bases: 9. The germline V gene encodes CDR1 MNHNY and CDR2 SVGAGI (reference sequence). CDR3 length: 13 residues.